The T cell receptor beta chain under discussion was sequenced for a study of cytomegalovirus exposure and HLA in healthy donors. Study results and limitations: Through in vitro validation, three CMV-associated chains were shown to be specific for CMV antigens.

Notes on this clone: Its specificity is not known.

Germline CDR1 and CDR2: SNHLY and FYNNEI. The CDR3 length is 14 residues. Trimming cost V 6 bases and J 11 bases; bases outside gene matches: 11. Primers: 60 Vbeta forward and 13 Jbeta reverse. Sequenced by immunoSEQ multiplex PCR; TCRdb stores in-frame clones only, minus some. This table holds over 100,000 clones, just under 90% found once. Sample: PBMCs. This clonotype was sampled from a woman in her thirties in good health and CMV-seronegative. This chain uses TRBV2 with TRBJ1-1; TRBD1 aligns across 11 bases. The CDR3 loop is CASSLRGQGVRAFF. The CDR3 region has the DNA TGTGCCAGCAGCCTCCGGGGACAGGGGGTAAGGGCTTTCTTT.